The 29 T cell receptor beta chains below come from one sample, sequenced in a study of identical twins. TCRdb independently ran MiXCR on the 5' RACE reads; one entry per CDR3 protein. The sample gives approximately 240,000 distinct CDR3 sequences, roughly 13% of which show up once; 8.8% is in the top ten. The sequenced material came from memory (CD45RO+) T cells sorted from blood. Source of these receptors: a woman younger than 30 in good health.

V gene TRBV4-2 combines with J gene TRBJ2-1; 8 bases match TRBD2. CDR3 length: 15 residues. CDR1 LGHNA and CDR2 YNFKEQ come from the germline V gene. V trimming: 0 bases; J trimming: 7 bases; junction bases outside the gene matches: 5. CDR3 sequence reads: CASSQDGGAENEQFF. The CDR3 DNA reads as TGTGCCAGCAGCCAAGACGGGGGGGCCGAGAATGAGCAGTTCTTC.

This clonotype was detected a few times. This rearrangement joins TRBV7-9 to TRBJ2-5, with D unclear. The V gene's germline CDR1 is SEHNR and CDR2 FQNEAQ (reference sequence). V gave up 5 bases and J gave up 6 bases, with 10 bases separating them. This CDR3 is built from 12 residues. The CDR3 region has the DNA TGTGCCAGCAGCACCCCGGTCAAGACCCAGTACTTC. Translating it yields CASSTPVKTQYF.

The chain recombines TRBV7-3 with TRBJ2-3; the match to TRBD2 covers 9 bases. The V gene's germline CDR1 is SGHTA and CDR2 FQGTGA. This CDR3 is built from 15 residues. With 0 bases clipped from V and 7 bases from J, the junction kept 5 bases outside the gene matches. CDR3 nucleotide sequence: TGTGCCAGCAGCTTAACACCTAGCGGGGCCTATACGCAGTATTTT. Protein product: CASSLTPSGAYTQYF.

By sample fraction, this clonotype is large (0.1 to 1%). The genes are TRBV7-9 and TRBJ2-3; 7 nucleotides line up with TRBD2. The CDR3 spans 13 residues. The V and J ends lost 9 bases and 3 bases, in that order; junction bases with no gene match: 6. Germline loops: CDR1 SEHNR, CDR2 FQNEAQ (reference sequence). The CDR3 reads CASETSSTDTQYF. DNA for the CDR3: TGTGCCAGTGAGACTAGCTCGACAGATACGCAGTATTTT.

This clonotype was detected a few times. The chain carries TRBV5-1 and TRBJ1-4; D ambiguous. The germline V gene has CDR1 SGHRS and CDR2 YFSETQ. The CDR3 covers 13 residues. V lost 1 base, J lost 8 bases, and 9 bases lay in between. CDR3 coding DNA: TGCGCCAGCAGCTTGTCACGGGAGGAAAAACTGTTTTTT. This codes for CASSLSREEKLFF.

The chain is built from TRBV6-2 or TRBV6-3 and TRBJ1-1, with D uncertain. The CDR3 loop spans 12 amino acids. CDR1 and CDR2 from the germline V gene are MNHEY and SVGEGT. V was cut by 5 bases and J by 12 bases, with 16 bases left in between. In DNA, the CDR3 is TGTGCCAGCAGTACCCCGGCAGGTGGGTCTTTCTTT. Translation: CASSTPAGGSFF.

J is TRBJ1-5 and V is TRBV7-2; tentative D call: TRBD1 (5 bases). The CDR3 is 13 amino acids. CDR1 is SGHTA and CDR2 is FQGNSA in the germline V gene. V dropped 5 bases and J dropped 6 bases, with 11 bases sitting between them. The DNA of the CDR3 is TGTGCCAGCAGCCACCTGGGGGGTCAGCCCCAGCATTTT. It codes for CASSHLGGQPQHF. The entire variable domain, with the rest obtained from reference TRBV7-2 and TRBJ1-5, is as follows: GAGVSQSPSNKVTEKGKDVELRCDPISGHTALYWYRQSLGQGLEFLIYFQGNSAPDKSGLPSDRFSAERTGGSVSTLTIQRTQQEDSAVYLCASSHLGGQPQHFGDGTRLSIL.

The CDR3 nucleotides are TGCGCCAGCAGCCAAGAGGGGATTGGGGGTCCCGGGGAGCTGTTTTTT. Translated, it gives CASSQEGIGGPGELFF. The chain is built from TRBV4-1 and TRBJ2-2, with D tentatively TRBD1 or TRBD2 (5 bases each). The V gene's germline CDR1 is MGHRA and CDR2 YSYEKL. This CDR3 spans 16 amino acids. Trimming left V 0 bases short and J 6 bases short, with 14 bases between.

The chain employs TRBV12-3 or TRBV12-4 and TRBJ2-2, with a weak D call TRBD1 (5 bases). This CDR3 contains 14 residues. Trimming cost V 6 bases and J 3 bases, with 11 bases left between them. The chain's CDR3 is CASRAQGYTGELFF. The CDR3 DNA reads TGTGCCAGCAGGGCTCAGGGATACACCGGGGAGCTGTTTTTT.

This clonotype appeared many times. V and J are TRBV10-1 and TRBJ2-7, with 7 positions matching TRBD1. Trimming took 5 bases from V and 0 from J; bases not matched to a gene: 7. The CDR3 runs 15 residues. Germline V lookup: CDR1 WNHNN, CDR2 SYGVQD (reference sequence). The CDR3 is CASSLLRDSSYEQYF. DNA for the CDR3: TGCGCCAGCAGTCTACTCCGGGACAGCTCCTACGAGCAGTACTTC.

There are a few counts of this clonotype. V is TRBV10-3 and J is TRBJ2-7; 8 positions agree with TRBD2. Losses at the gene ends were 4 bases for V and 3 bases for J; bases not matched to a gene: 2. CDR1 and CDR2 from the germline V gene are ENHRY and SYGVKD. CDR3 length: 13 amino acids. The CDR3 DNA follows: TGTGCCATCAGTGCAGCGGGAGACTACGAGCAGTACTTC. This sequence encodes CAISAAGDYEQYF.

The chain uses TRBV7-2 and TRBJ2-1, with TRBD2 identical over 7 bases. This CDR3 spans 11 amino acids. The germline CDR1 and CDR2 sequences are SGHTA and FQGNSA. V shed 4 bases, J shed 10 bases, and the junction held 1 base outside the gene matches. The DNA for the CDR3 is TGTGCCAGCAGCTCGGGAGGCGAGCAGTTCTTC. Translated: CASSSGGEQFF.

This clonotype has only a few counts. This chain links TRBV25-1 with TRBJ1-2, with D possibly TRBD1 on 6 matching bases. The germline V gene encodes CDR1 MGHDK and CDR2 SYGVNS. The length of the CDR3 is 16 residues. V lost 5 bases and J lost 6, with 22 bases in between. CDR3 bases: TGTGCCAGCAGTAGGGAGGGGGGTCCCCGCTTCGATGGCTACACCTTC. This sequence encodes CASSREGGPRFDGYTF.

This clonotype was recorded a few times. V usage is TRBV20-1 and J usage is TRBJ1-4, with TRBD1 as a possible D gene (5 bases). Germline CDR1 and CDR2: DFQATT and SNEGSKA (reference sequence). This CDR3 region has 13 residues. V lost 0 bases to trimming and J lost 10 bases, with 12 bases between them. This CDR3 reads CSARDPREGKLFF. For the CDR3, the DNA is TGCAGTGCTAGAGATCCCAGGGAAGGAAAACTGTTTTTT.

In its sample, this clonotype was seen many times. V usage is TRBV5-1 and J usage is TRBJ1-2; D remains ambiguous. The V and J ends lost 4 bases and 1 base respectively, with 8 bases between them. From germline, CDR1 is SGHRS and CDR2 YFSETQ. The CDR3 covers 13 residues. The DNA for the CDR3 is TGCGCCAGCAGCGACGGGAGTAACTATGGCTACACCTTC. Amino acid sequence: CASSDGSNYGYTF.

This clonotype was detected many times. This chain joins TRBV5-1 and TRBJ1-1, with D perhaps matching TRBD1 (5 bases). Between the trimmed V and J ends, which lost 1 base and 3 bases, there was a span of 13 bases. The CDR3 is made up of 15 amino acids. CDR1 and CDR2 (germline): SGHRS, YFSETQ. This CDR3 is CASSLWGREDTEAFF. The DNA for the CDR3 is TGCGCCAGCAGCTTGTGGGGCAGGGAGGACACTGAAGCTTTCTTT. The whole variable domain, filled in from reference TRBV5-1 and TRBJ1-1, reads KAGVTQTPRYLIKTRGQQVTLSCSPISGHRSVSWYQQTPGQGLQFLFEYFSETQRNKGNFPGRFSGRQFSNSRSEMNVSTLELGDSALYLCASSLWGREDTEAFFGQGTRLTVV.

The sample holds many counts of this clonotype. The rearrangement links TRBV4-2 to TRBJ1-1, with no clear D. The V end was cut by 0 bases, the J end by 8 bases, with 10 bases between. The CDR3 spans 13 residues. Germline V gene lookup returns CDR1 LGHNA and CDR2 YNFKEQ. CDR3 DNA: TGTGCCAGCAGCCAAGATCATGGAACCGAAGCTTTCTTT. This gives the protein CASSQDHGTEAFF.

This clonotype was counted ten times or more. The gene calls are TRBV2 and TRBJ2-7, with D uncertain. The germline V gene has CDR1 SNHLY and CDR2 FYNNEI. The V and J ends lost 7 bases and 6 bases respectively, with 19 bases between them. This CDR3 has 14 residues. The CDR3 region is CASKPLGPSGEQYF. CDR3 nucleotides: TGTGCCAGCAAGCCTCTAGGACCCTCCGGCGAGCAGTACTTC.

A few counts support this clonotype. The V and J genes are TRBV28 and TRBJ2-1, with 10 positions matching TRBD2. CDR1 and CDR2 (germline): MDHEN, SYDVKM. This CDR3 is built from 16 residues. Unmatched junction bases numbered 10, after V lost 5 bases and J lost 6 bases. This CDR3 is CASSPPGLARLNEQFF. CDR3 bases: TGTGCCAGCAGTCCCCCGGGACTAGCGCGACTCAATGAGCAGTTCTTC.

The chain is built from TRBV25-1 and TRBJ1-2; D uncertain. Germline CDR1 is MGHDK and CDR2 is SYGVNS. The V gene lost 3 bases and the J gene lost 6 bases, with 14 bases spanning the gap. The CDR3 contains 14 residues. CDR3 loop: CASSDFGIRDGYTF. The CDR3 coding sequence is TGTGCCAGCAGTGACTTTGGGATTCGCGATGGCTACACCTTC.

CDR3 DNA: TGCAGTGCTAGAGAAGGGGGCTACGAGCAGTACTTC. It encodes CSAREGGYEQYF. V is TRBV20-1 and J is TRBJ2-7; D is perhaps TRBD1 (6 bases). The length of the CDR3 is 12 residues. The germline V gene has CDR1 DFQATT and CDR2 SNEGSKA (reference sequence). The germline V and J ends were trimmed by 0 bases and 3 bases, with 6 bases remaining between them.

This clonotype has a count of ten or more. V is TRBV15 and J is TRBJ2-1; D is undetermined. Germline assignment: CDR1 LNHNV and CDR2 YYDKDF (reference sequence). This CDR3 has 12 residues. The germline V and J ends were trimmed by 1 base and 8 bases, with 6 bases remaining between them. CDR3 coding DNA: TGTGCCACCAGCAGAGGTAGTGATGAGCAGTTCTTC. This gives the protein CATSRGSDEQFF.

The J gene is TRBJ2-2, the V gene TRBV2, with D perhaps given as TRBD1 or TRBD2 (5 bases each). Germline CDR1 SNHLY, CDR2 FYNNEI. The ends were cut back, 2 bases at V and 5 bases at J, with 15 bases in the middle. This CDR3 is 16 amino acids long. The CDR3 DNA sequence: TGTGCCAGCAGTGAACGAGGGGTCCTACCTACCGGGGAGCTGTTTTTT. It specifies CASSERGVLPTGELFF.

This clonotype was counted between two and nine times. The chain combines TRBV20-1 with TRBJ1-2; D may be TRBD1 (6 bases). The V end lost 3 bases, the J end lost 0 bases, and 17 bases lay between the germline ends. This CDR3 is built from 16 residues. CDR1 is DFQATT and CDR2 is SNEGSKA in the germline V gene (reference sequence). CDR3 sequence (DNA): TGCAGTGCTAGCCCAGGGGCAGGGGCCGCTAACTATGGCTACACCTTC. It encodes CSASPGAGAANYGYTF.

This clonotype occurred many times. The chain combines TRBV7-2 with TRBJ2-3; D ambiguous. Germline loops: CDR1 SGHTA, CDR2 FQGNSA. This CDR3 is 17 amino acids long. The V and J ends lost 3 bases and 1 base respectively, with 17 bases between them. CDR3 DNA: TGTGCCAGCAGCTTCAGTAGCTGGGGTGATGGCACAGATACGCAGTATTTT. Amino acids: CASSFSSWGDGTDTQYF.

At least ten counts were recorded for this clonotype. The rearrangement uses TRBV29-1 and TRBJ2-1, with D unclear. Germline V gene data show CDR1 as SQVTM and CDR2 as ANQGSEA. The CDR3 totals 10 residues. With 7 bases removed from V and 8 bases from J, the gap between germline ends came to 9 bases. CDR3 amino acids: CSALVDEQFF. The CDR3 region has the DNA TGCAGCGCCCTGGTGGATGAGCAGTTCTTC.

There are a few counts of this clonotype. This chain joins TRBV19 and TRBJ2-4; 7 bases match TRBD1. V was pared by 7 bases and J by 8 bases, with 8 bases of the junction left unmatched. Germline values: CDR1 LNHDA, CDR2 SQIVND (reference sequence). The CDR3 totals 13 residues. CDR3 DNA sequence: TGTGCCAGTACGGACAGGCTGGACTACATTCAGTACTTC. This codes for CASTDRLDYIQYF.

The chain couples TRBV5-1 to TRBJ2-5, with 9 bases fitting TRBD2. J lost 4 bases, V lost 4 bases, and 11 bases had no gene match. The CDR3 spans 16 residues. In germline, CDR1 is SGHRS, CDR2 YFSETQ. This CDR3 is CASSTTAGGGGETQYF. The CDR3 coding sequence is TGCGCCAGCAGCACGACGGCGGGAGGGGGAGGAGAGACCCAGTACTTC.

The sample holds a few counts of this clonotype. The V and J genes are TRBV12-5 and TRBJ1-5; D is uncertain. The germline V gene encodes CDR1 LGHNT and CDR2 FRNRAP. V lost 5 bases and J lost 0, with 8 bases in between. This CDR3 is built from 14 residues. CDR3 bases: TGTGCTAGTGGTGATCAATATAGCAATCAGCCCCAGCATTTT. Translation: CASGDQYSNQPQHF.